This T cell receptor (beta chain) was observed in a study of cytomegalovirus exposure and HLA in healthy donors. On the study more broadly: The roughly 130 validation repertoires were reported in a later analysis to have been generated on the same platform as the roughly 670 first-cohort repertoires. Findings of the study overall: Associated with cytomegalovirus, according to the listing, were about 160 TCR beta chains. The tendency of first-cohort TCR clusters to co-occur in the roughly 110 validation repertoires was the finding of a later analysis.

As regards this clone: Its antigen is undetermined.

TCRdb's copy holds only in-frame clones and misses some; the assay was immunoSEQ multiplex PCR. The sample lists about 73,000 clones, roughly 89% seen once, with 3.8% in the top ten. This CDR3 is 14 amino acids long. Germline CDR1 reads MNHNY; CDR2 reads SVGAGI (reference sequence). With 0 bases clipped from V and 5 bases from J, the junction kept 4 bases outside the gene matches. The chain couples TRBV6-6 to TRBJ2-7, with TRBD1 matching over 7 bases. Sequencing used PBMCs. This clonotype was sampled from a woman between 18 and 29 years old in good health and CMV-seropositive. The CDR3 protein is CASSYSRGRHEQYF. CDR3 in DNA: TGTGCCAGCAGTTACTCAAGGGGGCGGCACGAGCAGTACTTC.